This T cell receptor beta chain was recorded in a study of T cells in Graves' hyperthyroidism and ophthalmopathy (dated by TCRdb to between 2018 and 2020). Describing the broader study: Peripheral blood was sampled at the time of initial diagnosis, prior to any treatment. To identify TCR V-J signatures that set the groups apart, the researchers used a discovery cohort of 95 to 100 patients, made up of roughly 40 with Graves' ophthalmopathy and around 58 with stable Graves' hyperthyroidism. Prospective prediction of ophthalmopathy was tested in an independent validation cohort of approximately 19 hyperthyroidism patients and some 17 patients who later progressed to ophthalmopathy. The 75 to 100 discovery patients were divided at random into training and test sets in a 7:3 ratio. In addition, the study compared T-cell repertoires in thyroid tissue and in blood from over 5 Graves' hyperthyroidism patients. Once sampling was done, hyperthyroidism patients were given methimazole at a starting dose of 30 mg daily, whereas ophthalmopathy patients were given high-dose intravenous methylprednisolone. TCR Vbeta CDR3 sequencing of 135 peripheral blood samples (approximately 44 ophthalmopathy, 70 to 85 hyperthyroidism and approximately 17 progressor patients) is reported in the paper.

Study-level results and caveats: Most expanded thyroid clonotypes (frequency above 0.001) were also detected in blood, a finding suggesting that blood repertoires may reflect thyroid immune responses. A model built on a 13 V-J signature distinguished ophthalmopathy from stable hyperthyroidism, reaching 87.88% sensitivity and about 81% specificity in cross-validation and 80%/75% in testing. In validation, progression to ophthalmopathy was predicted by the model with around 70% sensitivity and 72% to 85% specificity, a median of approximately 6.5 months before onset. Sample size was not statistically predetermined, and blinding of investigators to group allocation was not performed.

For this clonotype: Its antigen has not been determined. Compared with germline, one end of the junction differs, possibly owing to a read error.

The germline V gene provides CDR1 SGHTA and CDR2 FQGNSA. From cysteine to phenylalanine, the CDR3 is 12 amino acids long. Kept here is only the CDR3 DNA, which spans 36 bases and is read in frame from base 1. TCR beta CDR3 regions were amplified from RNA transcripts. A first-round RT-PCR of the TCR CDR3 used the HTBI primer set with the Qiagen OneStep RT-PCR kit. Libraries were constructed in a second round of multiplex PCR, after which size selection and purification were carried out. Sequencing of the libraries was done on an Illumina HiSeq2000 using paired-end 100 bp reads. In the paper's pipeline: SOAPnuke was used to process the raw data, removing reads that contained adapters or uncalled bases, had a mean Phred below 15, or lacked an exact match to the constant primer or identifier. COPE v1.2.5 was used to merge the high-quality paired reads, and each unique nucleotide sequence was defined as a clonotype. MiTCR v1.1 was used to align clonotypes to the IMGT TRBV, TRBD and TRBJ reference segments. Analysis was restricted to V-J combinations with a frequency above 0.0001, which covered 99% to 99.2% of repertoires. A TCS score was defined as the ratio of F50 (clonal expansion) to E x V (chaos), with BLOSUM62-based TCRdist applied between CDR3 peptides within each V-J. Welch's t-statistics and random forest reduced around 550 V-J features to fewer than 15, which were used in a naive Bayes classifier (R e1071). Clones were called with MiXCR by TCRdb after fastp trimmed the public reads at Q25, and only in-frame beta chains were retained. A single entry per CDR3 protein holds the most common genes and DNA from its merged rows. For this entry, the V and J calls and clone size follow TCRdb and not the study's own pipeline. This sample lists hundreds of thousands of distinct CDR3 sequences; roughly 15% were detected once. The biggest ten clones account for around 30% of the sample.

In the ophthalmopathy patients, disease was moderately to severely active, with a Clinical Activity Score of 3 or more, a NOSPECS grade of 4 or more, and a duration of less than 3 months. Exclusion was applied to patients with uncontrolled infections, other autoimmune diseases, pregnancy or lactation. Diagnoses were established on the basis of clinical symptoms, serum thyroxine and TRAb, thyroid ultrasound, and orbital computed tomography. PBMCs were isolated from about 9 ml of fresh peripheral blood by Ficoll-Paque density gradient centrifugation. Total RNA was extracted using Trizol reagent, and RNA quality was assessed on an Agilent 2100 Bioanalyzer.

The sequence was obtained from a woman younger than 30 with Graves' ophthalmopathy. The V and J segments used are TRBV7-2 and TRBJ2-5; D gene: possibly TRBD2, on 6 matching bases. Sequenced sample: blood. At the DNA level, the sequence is TGTGCCAGCAGCTTAGGGGAGGATCTTTTCAACTTC. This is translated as CASSLGEDLFNF.